This T cell receptor beta chain was found in a study of blood T cell repertoires in COVID-19. Across the whole study: In each case, the material was cDNA or gDNA derived from T cells, B-cell-depleted T cells, or PBMCs.

Recovered participants had two consecutive negative NP/OP PCR tests, healthcare professional clearance, or symptom resolution. Sequenced by immunoSEQ multiplex PCR; TCRdb stores in-frame clones only, minus some. The sample holds a few hundred thousand clones, more than 85% seen once. CDR1 is MNHEY, CDR2 SMNVEV, per germline (reference sequence). The CDR3 has 14 amino acids. V lost 2 bases and J lost 5, with 13 bases in between. This clone was found many times. Material: PBMCs or T cells enriched from blood (not recorded which). The chain links TRBV27 to TRBJ2-7; TRBD1 might be the D (6 bases). The source of this sequence is a woman between 55 and 75 years old who had recovered from COVID-19. CDR3 in amino acids: CASSLTARGHEQYF. For the CDR3, the DNA is TGTGCCAGCAGTTTAACGGCCAGGGGCCACGAGCAGTACTTC.